One and the same sample provided the 2 T cell receptor beta chains below, sequenced in a study of CD8 T cells in ankylosing spondylitis. MiXCR, applied by TCRdb to the 5' RACE reads, yields one record per CDR3 protein. The sample shows 150,000 to 200,000 distinct CDR3 sequences, approximately 12% of them seen only once. Material: blood, either unsorted or a sorted T cell fraction (not recorded which). The receptors originated from a female donor with ankylosing spondylitis or in good health (not recorded which).

In this sample, this clonotype turned up many times. The J gene is TRBJ2-1, the V gene TRBV5-1; weak D call: TRBD2 (6 bases). The CDR3 runs 16 residues. Trimming pared 0 bases from V and 6 bases from J, leaving 16 bases between. Per the germline V gene, CDR1 is SGHRS and CDR2 is YFSETQ. This chain's CDR3 is CASSLAGVSGGNEQFF. DNA of the CDR3: TGCGCCAGCAGCTTGGCCGGGGTTTCCGGGGGCAATGAGCAGTTCTTC.

This clonotype has a count of ten or more. The chain combines TRBV4-2 with TRBJ2-3, with no clear D. The V end was cut by 0 bases, the J end by 3 bases, with 13 bases between. The CDR3 spans 16 residues. Germline V gives CDR1 LGHNA, CDR2 YNFKEQ. The CDR3 protein is CASSQEATPRTDTQYF. In DNA, the CDR3 is TGTGCCAGCAGCCAAGAGGCAACCCCGAGGACAGATACGCAGTATTTT.